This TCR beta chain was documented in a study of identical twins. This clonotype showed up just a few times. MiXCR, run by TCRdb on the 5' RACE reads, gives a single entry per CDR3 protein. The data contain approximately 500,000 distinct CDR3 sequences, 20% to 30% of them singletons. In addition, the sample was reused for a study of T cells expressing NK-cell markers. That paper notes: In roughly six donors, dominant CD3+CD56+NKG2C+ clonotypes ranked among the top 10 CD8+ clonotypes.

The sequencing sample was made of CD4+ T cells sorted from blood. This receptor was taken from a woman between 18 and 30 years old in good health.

CDR3: CSASGGGQATGVYGYTF. CDR3 sequence (DNA): TGCAGTGCTAGTGGAGGGGGCCAGGCGACAGGGGTATATGGCTACACCTTC. The rearrangement joins TRBV20-1 to TRBJ1-2; 8 bases are a match to TRBD1. CDR3 length: 17 residues. After removal of 3 bases from V and 5 bases from J, the junction contained 17 bases not matched to a gene. CDR1 DFQATT and CDR2 SNEGSKA come from the germline V gene (reference sequence).